The 10 T cell receptor beta chains below all came from one sample that was sequenced in a study of technical replicates of blood from a few donors. This table comes from immunoSEQ multiplex PCR, and its TCRdb copy is limited to in-frame clones, with some not included. This table has roughly 79,000 clones, around 91% appearing once. The sequenced material came from T cells isolated from PBMCs. Receptors originate from a human donor in good health. Some clones in this sample may be carry-over from other donors' samples.

The rearrangement joins TRBV18 to TRBJ2-4, with D tentatively TRBD2 (6 bases). The germline V gene encodes CDR1 KGHSH and CDR2 LQKENI. The CDR3 spans 16 residues. V was trimmed by 3 bases and J by 4 bases, leaving 16 bases between them. CDR3 loop: CASSPLTSSGKNIQYF. In DNA form, the CDR3 reads TGTGCCAGCTCACCCCTCACTAGCTCTGGAAAAAACATTCAGTACTTC.

J is TRBJ2-2 and V is TRBV11-2; D may be TRBD2 (6 bases). The CDR3 contains 17 residues. Deletions cut 4 bases from V and 5 bases from J, with 20 bases between. The germline gives CDR1 SGHAT, CDR2 FQNNGV. As DNA, the CDR3 is TGTGCCAGCAGCTACTCGCCGGGACTTGTAGATACCGGGGAGCTGTTTTTT. Its protein is CASSYSPGLVDTGELFF.

The chain has TRBV11-2 and TRBJ2-7; D ambiguous. The CDR3 is 12 amino acids. Germline assignment: CDR1 SGHAT and CDR2 FQNNGV. V shed 6 bases and J shed 4 bases, with 10 bases lying between them. CDR3 amino acids: CASRNLGYEQYF. CDR3 sequence (DNA): TGTGCCAGCAGGAACCTCGGGTACGAGCAGTACTTC. The variable domain in full, completed from reference TRBV11-2 and TRBJ2-7, reads EAGVAQSPRYKIIEKRQSVAFWCNPISGHATLYWYQQILGQGPKLLIQFQNNGVVDDSQLPKDRFSAERLKGVDSTLKIQPAKLEDSAVYLCASRNLGYEQYFGPGTRLTVT.

The rearrangement links TRBV10-3 to TRBJ2-1; 11 nucleotides align to TRBD2. The length of the CDR3 is 18 residues. CDR1 and CDR2 (germline): ENHRY, SYGVKD. The V and J ends lost 0 bases and 0 bases, in that order; junction bases with no gene match: 4. The CDR3 protein is CAISESGTSGSSYNEQFF. Here the CDR3 DNA reads TGTGCCATCAGTGAGTCGGGGACTAGCGGAAGCTCCTACAATGAGCAGTTCTTC.

The chain has TRBV4-1 and TRBJ2-6, with D hard to call. This CDR3 contains 17 residues. V lost 1 base and J lost 0, with 10 bases in between. Germline lookup yields CDR1 MGHRA and CDR2 YSYEKL. CDR3 sequence reads: CASSQVIGASGANVLTF. The CDR3 DNA is TGCGCCAGCAGCCAAGTAATAGGAGCCTCTGGGGCCAACGTCCTGACTTTC.

This chain connects TRBV28 to TRBJ1-4, with a tentative D call TRBD1 (6 bases). The germline V and J ends were trimmed by 3 bases and 3 bases, with 14 bases remaining between them. The CDR3 is made up of 16 amino acids. In germline, CDR1 is MDHEN, CDR2 SYDVKM. The CDR3 DNA follows: TGTGCCAGCAGTTTTGTGGACAGAAAATCTAATGAAAAACTGTTTTTT. Its protein product is CASSFVDRKSNEKLFF.

The chain couples TRBV7-2 to TRBJ2-1, with D unclear. Germline V gives CDR1 SGHTA, CDR2 FQGNSA. Trimming removed 2 bases from V and 3 bases from J, with 8 bases in between. The CDR3 spans 14 residues. The CDR3 here is CASSLRASYNEQFF. DNA for the CDR3: TGTGCCAGCAGCTTACGAGCTAGCTACAATGAGCAGTTCTTC. The variable domain in full, with the rest retrieved from reference TRBV7-2 and TRBJ2-1, is GAGVSQSPSNKVTEKGKDVELRCDPISGHTALYWYRQSLGQGLEFLIYFQGNSAPDKSGLPSDRFSAERTGGSVSTLTIQRTQQEDSAVYLCASSLRASYNEQFFGPGTRLTVL.

This rearrangement joins TRBV6-5 to TRBJ1-1, with D uncertain. Germline values: CDR1 MNHEY, CDR2 SVGAGI. This CDR3 contains 13 residues. V was cut by 4 bases and J by 6 bases, with 12 bases left in between. The CDR3 coding sequence is TGTGCCAGCAGTTTGGTCGGGATTTCTGAAGCTTTCTTT. Translated, it gives CASSLVGISEAFF.

This rearrangement joins TRBV9 to TRBJ1-1, with D perhaps TRBD1 (6 bases). V gave up 3 bases and J gave up 6 bases, with 15 bases separating them. This CDR3 spans 14 amino acids. The germline V gene encodes CDR1 SGDLS and CDR2 YYNGEE. CDR3 sequence (DNA): TGTGCCAGCAGCGCACAGGGTCTTGGGGCTGAAGCTTTCTTT. It encodes CASSAQGLGAEAFF.

V usage is TRBV7-6 and J usage is TRBJ2-5, with D unclear. V lost 0 bases to trimming and J lost 1 base, with 9 bases between them. Germline V gene sequence: CDR1 SGHVS, CDR2 FNYEAQ. This CDR3 comprises 15 residues. This chain's CDR3 is CASSLARQSQETQYF. The DNA of the CDR3 is TGTGCCAGCAGCTTAGCCAGACAATCCCAAGAGACCCAGTACTTC.